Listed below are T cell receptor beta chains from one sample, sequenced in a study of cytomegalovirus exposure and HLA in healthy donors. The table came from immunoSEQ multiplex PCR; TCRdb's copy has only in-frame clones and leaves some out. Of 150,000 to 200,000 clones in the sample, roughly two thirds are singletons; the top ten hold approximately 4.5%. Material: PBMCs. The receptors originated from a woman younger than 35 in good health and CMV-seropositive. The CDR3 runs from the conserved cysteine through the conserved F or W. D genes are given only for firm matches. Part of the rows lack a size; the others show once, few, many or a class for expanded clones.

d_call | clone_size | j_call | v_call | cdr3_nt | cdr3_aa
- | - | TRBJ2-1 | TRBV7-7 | TGTGCTAGCAGCTCAAATCCTACGGGGAATGAGCAGTTCTTC | CASSSNPTGNEQFF
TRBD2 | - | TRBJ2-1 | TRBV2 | TGTGCCAGCAGTGGGACTAGCGGGGGGGCCGGTGAGCAGTTCTTC | CASSGTSGGAGEQFF
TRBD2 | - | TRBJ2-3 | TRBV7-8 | TGTGCCAGCAGCTTAAGGCGGGGGGGTTCAGATACGCAGTATTTT | CASSLRRGGSDTQYF
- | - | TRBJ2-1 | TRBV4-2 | TGTGCCAGCAGCCAAGATCCGACCCTAGCATCCGATGAGCAGTTCTTC | CASSQDPTLASDEQFF
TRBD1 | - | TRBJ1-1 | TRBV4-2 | TGTGCCAGCAGCCAGGCCGGGACAGGGGCCACTGAAGCTTTCTTT | CASSQAGTGATEAFF
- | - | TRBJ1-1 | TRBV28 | TGTGCCAGCAAGAGTATGGGGAGCGGCGCTGAAGCTTTCTTT | CASKSMGSGAEAFF
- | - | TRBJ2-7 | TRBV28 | TGTGCCAGCAGTTTTCCCTATGGTGTCTCCGAGCAGTACTTC | CASSFPYGVSEQYF
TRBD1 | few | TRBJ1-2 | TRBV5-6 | TGTGCCAGCAGCCTGGGGACAGGGAGGTTCCATGGCTACACCTTC | CASSLGTGRFHGYTF
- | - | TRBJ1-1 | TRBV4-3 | TGCGCCAGCAGCCAAGATGGGCGGAACACTGAAGCTTTCTTT | CASSQDGRNTEAFF
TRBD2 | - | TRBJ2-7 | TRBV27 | TGTGCCAGCAGTTTTTCAGCGGGAGGTTTATGGGAGCAGTACTTC | CASSFSAGGLWEQYF
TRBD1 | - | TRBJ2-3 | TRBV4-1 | TGCGCCAGCAGCCAGAGGGGGCTACAGGCAGATACGCAGTATTTT | CASSQRGLQADTQYF
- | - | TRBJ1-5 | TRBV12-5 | TGTGCTAGTGGTTTGATGGGCAGGTCAGATCAGCCCCAGCATTTT | CASGLMGRSDQPQHF
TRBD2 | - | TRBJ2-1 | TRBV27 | TGTGCCAGCACCACGGGGACTAGCGGCTACAATGAGCAGTTCTTC | CASTTGTSGYNEQFF